This T cell receptor beta chain derives from a study of cytomegalovirus exposure and HLA in healthy donors. Study in general: The platform used for the 120 or so validation repertoires matched that of the roughly 700 first-cohort repertoires, a later analysis reported.

The germline V gene encodes CDR1 LNHNV and CDR2 YYDKDF (reference sequence). The CDR3 consists of 18 residues. V shed 0 bases and J shed 3 bases, with 18 bases lying between them. In the case of this clone: Its specificity is not known.

The protocol was immunoSEQ multiplex PCR, while the TCRdb copy is restricted to in-frame clones and leaves out a portion. The table shows about 120,000 clones, with 90% to 96% occurring only once. Findings of the study overall: About 180 TCR beta chains were listed as cytomegalovirus-associated.

The clonotype was recovered from a man younger than 35 in good health and CMV-seronegative. What was sequenced was PBMCs. The V call is TRBV15, the J call TRBJ1-5; D is unresolved. CDR3 DNA sequence: TGTGCCACCAGCAGAGATGTTGCAGCGGGTTTTATCAATCAGCCCCAGCATTTT. Translated: CATSRDVAAGFINQPQHF.